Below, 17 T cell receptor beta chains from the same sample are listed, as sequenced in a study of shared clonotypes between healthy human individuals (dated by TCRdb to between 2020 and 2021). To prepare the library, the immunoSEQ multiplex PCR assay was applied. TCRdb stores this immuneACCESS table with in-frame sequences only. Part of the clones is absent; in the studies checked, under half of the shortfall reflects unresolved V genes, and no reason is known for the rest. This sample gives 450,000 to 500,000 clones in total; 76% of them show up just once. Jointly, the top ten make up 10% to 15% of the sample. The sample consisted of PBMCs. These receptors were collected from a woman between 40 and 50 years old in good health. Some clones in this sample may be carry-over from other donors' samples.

The CDR3 spells CASSIRDNEKLFF. As DNA, the CDR3 is TGTGCCAGCAGTATCCGGGACAATGAAAAACTGTTTTTT. V and J are TRBV6-6 and TRBJ1-4, with D possibly being TRBD1 (5 bases). The germline CDR1 and CDR2 sequences are MNHNY and SVGAGI (reference sequence). V gave up 5 bases and J gave up 5 bases, with 9 bases separating them. CDR3 size: 13 residues.

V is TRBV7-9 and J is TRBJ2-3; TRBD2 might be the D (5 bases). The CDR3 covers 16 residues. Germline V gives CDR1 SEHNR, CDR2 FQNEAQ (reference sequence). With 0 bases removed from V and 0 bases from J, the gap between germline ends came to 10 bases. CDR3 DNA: TGTGCCAGCAGCTTAGCGCAGAAGCGGAGCACAGATACGCAGTATTTT. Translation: CASSLAQKRSTDTQYF.

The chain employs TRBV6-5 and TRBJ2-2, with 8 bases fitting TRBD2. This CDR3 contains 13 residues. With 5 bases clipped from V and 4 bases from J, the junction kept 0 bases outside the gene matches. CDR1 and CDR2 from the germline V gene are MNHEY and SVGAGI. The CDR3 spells CASSRGGTGELFF. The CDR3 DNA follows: TGTGCCAGCAGTCGGGGGGGCACCGGGGAGCTGTTTTTT.

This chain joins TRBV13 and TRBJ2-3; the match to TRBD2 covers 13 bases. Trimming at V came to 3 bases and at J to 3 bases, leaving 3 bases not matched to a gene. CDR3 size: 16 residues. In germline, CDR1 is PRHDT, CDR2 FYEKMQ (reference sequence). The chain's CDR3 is CASSFSTSGRTDTQYF. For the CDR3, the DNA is TGTGCCAGCAGCTTCTCGACTAGCGGGAGGACAGATACGCAGTATTTT.

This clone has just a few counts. CDR3 residues: CASSLAPTGENTEAFF. CDR3 sequence (DNA): TGCGCCAGCAGCTTGGCCCCGACAGGGGAGAACACTGAAGCTTTCTTT. The J gene is TRBJ1-1, the V gene TRBV5-1; 8 positions agree with TRBD1. Germline lookup yields CDR1 SGHRS and CDR2 YFSETQ. The CDR3 runs 16 residues. Losses at the gene ends were 0 bases for V and 1 base for J; bases not matched to a gene: 5.

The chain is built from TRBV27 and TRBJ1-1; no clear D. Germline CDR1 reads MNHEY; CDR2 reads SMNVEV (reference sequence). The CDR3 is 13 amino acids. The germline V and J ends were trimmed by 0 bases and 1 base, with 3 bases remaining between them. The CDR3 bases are TGTGCCAGCAGTTTATCTCCGAACACTGAAGCTTTCTTT. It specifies CASSLSPNTEAFF.

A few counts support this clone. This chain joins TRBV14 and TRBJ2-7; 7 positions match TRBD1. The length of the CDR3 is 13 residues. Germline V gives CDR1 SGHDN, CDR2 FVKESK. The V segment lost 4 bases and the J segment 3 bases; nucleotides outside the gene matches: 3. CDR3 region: CASSRDRNYEQYF. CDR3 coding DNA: TGTGCCAGCAGCCGGGACAGAAACTACGAGCAGTACTTC.

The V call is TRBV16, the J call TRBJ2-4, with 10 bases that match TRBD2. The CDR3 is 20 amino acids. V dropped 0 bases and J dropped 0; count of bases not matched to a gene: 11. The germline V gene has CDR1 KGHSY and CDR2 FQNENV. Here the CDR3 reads CASSQSIASGSGLAKNIQYF. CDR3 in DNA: TGTGCCAGCAGCCAATCGATTGCTAGCGGGAGTGGGTTAGCCAAAAACATTCAGTACTTC. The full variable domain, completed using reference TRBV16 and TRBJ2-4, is GEEVAQTPKHLVRGEGQKAKLYCAPIKGHSYVFWYQQVLKNEFKFLISFQNENVFDETGMPKERFSAKCLPNSPCSLEIQATKLEDSAVYFCASSQSIASGSGLAKNIQYFGAGTRLSVL.

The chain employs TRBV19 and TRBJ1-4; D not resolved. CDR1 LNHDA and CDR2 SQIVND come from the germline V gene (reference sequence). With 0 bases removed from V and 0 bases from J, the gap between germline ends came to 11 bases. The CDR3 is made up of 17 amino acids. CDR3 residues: CASSIETQYTTNEKLFF. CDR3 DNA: TGTGCCAGTAGTATAGAAACCCAGTATACAACTAATGAAAAACTGTTTTTT.

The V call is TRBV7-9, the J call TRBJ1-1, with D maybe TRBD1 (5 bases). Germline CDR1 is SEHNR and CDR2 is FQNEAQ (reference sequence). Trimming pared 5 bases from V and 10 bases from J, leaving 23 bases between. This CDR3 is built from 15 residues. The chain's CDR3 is CASSPPVTGSGGAFF. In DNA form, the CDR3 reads TGTGCCAGCAGCCCCCCTGTTACAGGCTCTGGTGGAGCTTTCTTT. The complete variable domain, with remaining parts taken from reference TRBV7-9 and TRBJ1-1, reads DTGVSQNPRHKITKRGQNVTFRCDPISEHNRLYWYRQTLGQGPEFLTYFQNEAQLEKSRLLSDRFSAERPKGSFSTLEIQRTEQGDSAMYLCASSPPVTGSGGAFFGQGTRLTVV.

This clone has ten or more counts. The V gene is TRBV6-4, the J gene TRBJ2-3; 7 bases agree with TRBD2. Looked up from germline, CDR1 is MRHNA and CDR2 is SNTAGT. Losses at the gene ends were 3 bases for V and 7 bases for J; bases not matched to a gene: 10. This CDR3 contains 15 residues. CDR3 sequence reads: CASSETAGESYTQYF. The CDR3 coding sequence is TGTGCCAGCAGTGAAACGGCGGGAGAATCGTATACGCAGTATTTT.

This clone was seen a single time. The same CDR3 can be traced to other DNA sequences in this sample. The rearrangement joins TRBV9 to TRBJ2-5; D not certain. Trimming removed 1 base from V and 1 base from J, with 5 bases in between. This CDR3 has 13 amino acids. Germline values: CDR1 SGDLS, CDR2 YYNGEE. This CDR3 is CASSVRLQETQYF. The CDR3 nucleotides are TGTGCCAGCAGCGTACGGCTCCAAGAGACCCAGTACTTC.

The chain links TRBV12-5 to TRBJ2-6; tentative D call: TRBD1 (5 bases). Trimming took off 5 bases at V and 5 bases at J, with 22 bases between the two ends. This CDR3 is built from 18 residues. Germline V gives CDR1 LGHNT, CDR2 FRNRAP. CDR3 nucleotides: TGTGCTAGTGGTACAGATCGTTTCGGACAAAGTCGGGCCAACGTCCTGACTTTC. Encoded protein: CASGTDRFGQSRANVLTF. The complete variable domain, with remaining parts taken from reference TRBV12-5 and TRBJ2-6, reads DARVTQTPRHKVTEMGQEVTMRCQPILGHNTVFWYRQTMMQGLELLAYFRNRAPLDDSGMPKDRFSAEMPDATLATLKIQPSEPRDSAVYFCASGTDRFGQSRANVLTFGAGSRLTVL.

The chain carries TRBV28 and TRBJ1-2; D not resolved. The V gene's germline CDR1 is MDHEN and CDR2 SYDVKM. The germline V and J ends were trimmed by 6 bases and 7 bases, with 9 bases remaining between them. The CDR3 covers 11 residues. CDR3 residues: CASSVSTGYTF. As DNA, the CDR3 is TGTGCCAGCAGCGTTTCTACTGGCTACACCTTC.

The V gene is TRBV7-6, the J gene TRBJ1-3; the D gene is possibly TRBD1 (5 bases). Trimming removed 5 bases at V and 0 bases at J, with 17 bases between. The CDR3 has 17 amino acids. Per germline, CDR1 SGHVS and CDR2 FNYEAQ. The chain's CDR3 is CASSHMGRTSSGNTIYF. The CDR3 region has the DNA TGTGCCAGCAGCCACATGGGGCGCACAAGCTCTGGAAACACCATATATTTT. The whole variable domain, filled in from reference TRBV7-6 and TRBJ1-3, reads GAGVSQSPRYKVTKRGQDVALRCDPISGHVSLYWYRQALGQGPEFLTYFNYEAQQDKSGLPNDRFSAERPEGSISTLTIQRTEQRDSAMYRCASSHMGRTSSGNTIYFGEGSWLTVV.

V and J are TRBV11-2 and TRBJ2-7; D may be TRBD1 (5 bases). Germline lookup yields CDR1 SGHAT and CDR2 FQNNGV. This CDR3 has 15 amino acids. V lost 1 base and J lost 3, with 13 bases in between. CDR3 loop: CASSLVPGLNYEQYF. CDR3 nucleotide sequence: TGTGCCAGCAGCTTAGTTCCAGGGCTAAACTACGAGCAGTACTTC.

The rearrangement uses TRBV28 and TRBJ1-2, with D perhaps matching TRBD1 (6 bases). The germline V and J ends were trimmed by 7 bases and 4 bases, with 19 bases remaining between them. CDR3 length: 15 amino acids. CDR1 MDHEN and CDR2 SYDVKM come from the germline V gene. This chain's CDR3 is CASIAAGARGYGYTF. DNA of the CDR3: TGTGCCAGCATTGCGGCAGGGGCGCGGGGCTATGGCTACACCTTC.